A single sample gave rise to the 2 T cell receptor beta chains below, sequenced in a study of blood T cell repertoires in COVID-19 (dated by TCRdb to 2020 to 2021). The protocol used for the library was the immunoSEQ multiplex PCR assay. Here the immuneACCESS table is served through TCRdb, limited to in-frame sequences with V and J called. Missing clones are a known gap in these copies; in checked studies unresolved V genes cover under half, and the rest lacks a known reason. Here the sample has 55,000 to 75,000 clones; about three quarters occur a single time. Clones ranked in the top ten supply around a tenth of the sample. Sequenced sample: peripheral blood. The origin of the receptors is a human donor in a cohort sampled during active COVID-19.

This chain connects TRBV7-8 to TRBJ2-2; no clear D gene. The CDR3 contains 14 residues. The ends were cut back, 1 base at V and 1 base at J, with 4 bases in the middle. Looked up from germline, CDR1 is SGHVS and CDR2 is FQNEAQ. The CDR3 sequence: CASSLVKNTGELFF. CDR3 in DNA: TGTGCCAGCAGCTTAGTCAAGAACACCGGGGAGCTGTTTTTT.

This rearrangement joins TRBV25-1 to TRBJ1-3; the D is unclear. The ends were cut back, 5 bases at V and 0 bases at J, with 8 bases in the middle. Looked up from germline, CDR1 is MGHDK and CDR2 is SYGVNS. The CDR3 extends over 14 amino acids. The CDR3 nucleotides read TGTGCCAGCAGTACGGGTAACTCTGGAAACACCATATATTTT. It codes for CASSTGNSGNTIYF.